This entry describes one TCR beta chain. It lacks a known antigen. Per-base qualities were not stored, and no clone one base away is much larger. Repertoires were sampled repeatedly over the course of chemoradiotherapy so that clonal expansion in the tumor microenvironment could be followed. The library relied on the immunoSEQ multiplex PCR assay. Not all clones reach the TCRdb copy of this immuneACCESS table, which keeps in-frame sequences only. Checked studies attribute under half of the gap to unresolved V genes and leave the rest unexplained. The sample table holds about 12,000 clones, of which 70% to 90% were seen once. The top ten hold more than 5.5% of the sample. In the germline V gene (reference sequence), CDR1 corresponds to MNHEY and CDR2 to SMNVEV. Trimming removed 5 bases from V and 0 bases from J, leaving 15 bases between the germline ends. The CDR3 spans 16 residues, from the cysteine through the phenylalanine. The sequence is cut down to CDR3 DNA, 48 bases in frame from base 1.

The sample originates from a study of chemoradiotherapy in HPV16-positive cancers (dated by TCRdb to between 2022 and 2023). Notes on the research overall: Using functional T-cell assays on cells from two HPV16-positive patients, the researchers defined candidate HPV-specific T-cell clones and common TCR motifs. The study asked whether T-cell immunity against the HPV oncoproteins E6 and E7 changes during chemoradiotherapy and whether it affects survival. TCR repertoires from over 80 patients with HPV-related cancers were then used to track the candidate HPV-specific TCRs and motifs. Overall study outcomes, separate from this receptor: In HPV16-positive patients, expansion of HPV-responsive T cells during chemoradiotherapy was associated with improved recurrence-free survival. Expansion of candidate HPV-specific clones and E7-related TCR motifs was observed in the tumor microenvironment during treatment, whereas no such expansion was observed for non-HPV-specific T cells. The functional definition of HPV-specific T cells came from only a couple of HPV16-positive patients, and the survival association was reported for HPV16-positive patients.

The TCR originated in a human donor with HPV-associated anogenital cancer. The chain is assembled from TRBV27 and TRBJ2-3; the D assignment is uncertain and may be TRBD1 or TRBD2, with 5 bases supporting each. The sample consisted of blood, taken from a patient who underwent chemoradiotherapy. DNA sequence: TGTGCCAGCAGTCTCAAGGGGTGGGGGAGCACAGATACGCAGTATTTT. The resulting protein is CASSLKGWGSTDTQYF.